This TCR beta chain was profiled in a study of somatic mutations in cytotoxic T cells in rheumatoid arthritis. Study as a whole: At nearly 100% purity, some V beta antibody-stained T-cell populations were flow-sorted, and these included V beta1+ cells that were sequenced for TCRB.

Concerning this clone itself: What it binds is unknown.

The study, taken as a whole, reports: A single CD8+ clone exceeded 20% of CD8+ cells in 8 of 65 patients. CD8+ T-cell clonality showed no significant difference between rheumatoid arthritis patients and age-matched healthy controls.

The J segment lost 1 base and the V segment lost 5 bases, leaving 2 bases of the junction unmatched. Germline V CDR1 and CDR2: PRHDT, FYEKMQ (reference sequence). The CDR3 loop spans 14 amino acids. As processed by the authors: After comparison against published virus-specific TCRB sequences, only a few of the patient CD8+ clones larger than 1% turned out to match them. The data were produced by immunoSEQ multiplex PCR, yet TCRdb's version contains in-frame clones alone and is incomplete. That table supplies the V and J calls and clone size; D and trimming were determined from the DNA. The sample gives 13,000 or so clones, approximately 84% of which show up once; around 7.7% is in the top ten.

The material sequenced was CD8+ T cells sorted from blood. V gene TRBV13 combines with J gene TRBJ2-3, with TRBD2 matching over 8 bases. This receptor was taken from an adult with rheumatoid arthritis. CDR3 protein: CASSPGGGTDTQYF. Here the CDR3 DNA reads TGTGCCAGCAGCCCGGGAGGGGGCACAGATACGCAGTATTTT.